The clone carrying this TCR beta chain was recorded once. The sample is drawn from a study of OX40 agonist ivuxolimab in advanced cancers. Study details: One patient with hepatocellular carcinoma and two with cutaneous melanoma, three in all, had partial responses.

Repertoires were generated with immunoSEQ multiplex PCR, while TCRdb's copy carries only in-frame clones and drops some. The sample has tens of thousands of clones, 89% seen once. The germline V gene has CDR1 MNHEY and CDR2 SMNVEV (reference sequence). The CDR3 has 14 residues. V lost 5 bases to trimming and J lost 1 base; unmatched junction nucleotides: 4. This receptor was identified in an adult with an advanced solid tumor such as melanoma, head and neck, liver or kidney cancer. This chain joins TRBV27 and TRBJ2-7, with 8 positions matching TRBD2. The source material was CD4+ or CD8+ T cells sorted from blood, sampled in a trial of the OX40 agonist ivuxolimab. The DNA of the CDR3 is TGTGCCAGCAGTCCCGGGACTAGATCCTACGAGCAGTACTTC. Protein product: CASSPGTRSYEQYF.